Following are 29 T cell receptor beta chains from one sample sequenced in a study of B cell selection in AIRE deficiency. The regulatory T cell sort gate was CD4+CD25hiCD127low/negative. The table came from immunoSEQ multiplex PCR; TCRdb's copy has only in-frame clones and leaves some out. The data contain 28,000 or so clones, 92% of them singletons. The sequenced sample was CD4+CD25+ Tregs sorted from PBMCs. All receptors come from a human donor in good health.

This chain connects TRBV28 to TRBJ2-2; possibly TRBD1 for D (6 bases). Germline V gene sequence: CDR1 MDHEN, CDR2 SYDVKM. This CDR3 is built from 18 residues. V was clipped by 5 bases and J by 4 bases, with 23 bases between them. The CDR3 spells CASSPIRWIGQSTGELFF. Written as DNA, the CDR3 is TGTGCCAGCAGTCCTATTAGATGGATCGGACAGTCCACCGGGGAGCTGTTTTTT.

The chain combines TRBV6-5 with TRBJ1-3; no definite D call. Germline CDR1 reads MNHEY; CDR2 reads SVGAGI. Trimming left V 6 bases short and J 1 base short, with 13 bases between. The CDR3 is 15 residues long. CDR3 DNA sequence: TGTGCCAGCAGGAACGACGCCGGTTCTGGAAACACCATATATTTT. Translation gives CASRNDAGSGNTIYF.

J is TRBJ2-3 and V is TRBV18; a possible D gene is TRBD1 (5 bases). CDR1 is KGHSH, CDR2 LQKENI, per germline. V dropped 3 bases and J dropped 4 bases, with 11 bases sitting between them. The CDR3 spans 14 residues. CDR3 sequence (DNA): TGTGCCAGCTCACCTCAATCAGGGTCAGATACGCAGTATTTT. This encodes CASSPQSGSDTQYF.

The rearrangement links TRBV15 to TRBJ2-5, with D perhaps TRBD2 (6 bases). Per germline, CDR1 LNHNV and CDR2 YYDKDF (reference sequence). There are 15 residues in the CDR3. V gave up 5 bases and J gave up 6 bases, with 19 bases separating them. The CDR3 nucleotides are TGTGCCACCAGCCCCCCATTCCCGGGGAGGCAGACCCAGTACTTC. Protein: CATSPPFPGRQTQYF.

The V call is TRBV5-1, the J call TRBJ2-2; D perhaps matches TRBD2 (6 bases). Trimming removed 0 bases at V and 0 bases at J, with 9 bases between. Germline CDR1 SGHRS, CDR2 YFSETQ. The CDR3 totals 16 residues. The CDR3 DNA sequence: TGCGCCAGCAGCTTGGACGGGGGAGCGAACACCGGGGAGCTGTTTTTT. Translation: CASSLDGGANTGELFF.

Here the CDR3 DNA reads TGTGCCAGCAGCCCGAGAGTCGGGGAGGGATATGGCTACACCTTC. Translated: CASSPRVGEGYGYTF. The chain uses TRBV9 and TRBJ1-2; D gene unclear. V lost 4 bases to trimming and J lost 5 bases, with 18 bases between them. CDR1 and CDR2 from the germline V gene are SGDLS and YYNGEE. CDR3 length: 15 residues.

J is TRBJ2-3 and V is TRBV5-6, with 7 bases fitting TRBD1. Germline values: CDR1 SGHDT, CDR2 YYEEEE. V was pared by 8 bases and J by 0 bases, with 6 bases of the junction left unmatched. The CDR3 has 14 amino acids. Here the CDR3 DNA reads TGTGCCAGAACCCGGGACAGAAGCACAGATACGCAGTATTTT. It codes for CARTRDRSTDTQYF.

The chain links TRBV7-2 to TRBJ2-7; no firm D call. Germline CDR1 SGHTA, CDR2 FQGNSA. The germline V and J ends were trimmed by 1 base and 4 bases, with 8 bases remaining between them. This CDR3 comprises 13 residues. The CDR3 is CASSLGATYEQYF. CDR3 in DNA: TGTGCCAGCAGCTTAGGGGCAACTTACGAGCAGTACTTC.

The chain has TRBV5-1 and TRBJ2-5; maybe TRBD1 (5 bases). The germline V gene has CDR1 SGHRS and CDR2 YFSETQ. The CDR3 totals 15 residues. The ends were cut back, 4 bases at V and 5 bases at J, with 18 bases in the middle. Here the CDR3 DNA reads TGCGCCAGCAGCCTGGGCCCAGGGCTTGGGGAGACCCAGTACTTC. Protein product: CASSLGPGLGETQYF. Filled out from reference TRBV5-1 and TRBJ2-5, the complete variable domain reads KAGVTQTPRYLIKTRGQQVTLSCSPISGHRSVSWYQQTPGQGLQFLFEYFSETQRNKGNFPGRFSGRQFSNSRSEMNVSTLELGDSALYLCASSLGPGLGETQYFGPGTRLLVL.

The count of this clone is one. V and J are TRBV18 and TRBJ1-1; D not resolved. CDR3 length: 13 residues. The V and J ends lost 4 bases and 3 bases respectively, with 9 bases between them. Germline V gives CDR1 KGHSH, CDR2 LQKENI. In DNA form, the CDR3 reads TGTGCCAGCTCACAGGGTAGGGACACTGAAGCTTTCTTT. This encodes CASSQGRDTEAFF.

This clone was seen only once. The chain is built from TRBV9 and TRBJ2-2; no firm D call. V was trimmed by 3 bases and J by 3 bases, leaving 9 bases between them. The CDR3 consists of 14 residues. Germline CDR1 SGDLS, CDR2 YYNGEE. Here the CDR3 DNA reads TGTGCCAGCAGCGCCGGGTATTACACCGGGGAGCTGTTTTTT. This gives the protein CASSAGYYTGELFF.

The chain has TRBV7-9 and TRBJ2-7, with no clear D. Per germline, CDR1 SEHNR and CDR2 FQNEAQ (reference sequence). The ends were cut back, 1 base at V and 7 bases at J, with 11 bases in the middle. This CDR3 spans 13 amino acids. The CDR3 coding sequence is TGTGCCAGCAGCTTAGTATCCTATCGGGAGCAGTACTTC. Its translation is CASSLVSYREQYF.

The J gene is TRBJ2-7, the V gene TRBV7-2, with D uncertain. V was trimmed by 5 bases and J by 3 bases, leaving 14 bases between them. The CDR3 is 14 amino acids. CDR1 and CDR2 from the germline V gene are SGHTA and FQGNSA. The CDR3 coding sequence is TGTGCCAGCAGCGCGGTGGCCGGAAGCTACGAGCAGTACTTC. Protein product: CASSAVAGSYEQYF. Complete variable domain (other parts from reference TRBV7-2 and TRBJ2-7): GAGVSQSPSNKVTEKGKDVELRCDPISGHTALYWYRQSLGQGLEFLIYFQGNSAPDKSGLPSDRFSAERTGGSVSTLTIQRTQQEDSAVYLCASSAVAGSYEQYFGPGTRLTVT.

The chain has TRBV5-4 and TRBJ1-1, with no clear D. V was clipped by 4 bases and J by 2 bases, with 12 bases between them. Germline V lookup: CDR1 SGHNT, CDR2 YYREEE (reference sequence). The CDR3 contains 14 residues. The chain's CDR3 is CASSLSQANTEAFF. The CDR3 DNA sequence: TGTGCCAGCAGCCTTTCCCAAGCAAACACTGAAGCTTTCTTT.

The V gene is TRBV15, the J gene TRBJ2-1, with a tentative D call TRBD2 (6 bases). Germline V lookup: CDR1 LNHNV, CDR2 YYDKDF (reference sequence). Trimming stripped 2 bases from V and 2 bases from J, with 16 bases between. The CDR3 runs 17 residues. The DNA of the CDR3 is TGTGCCACCAGCAGACCCCCGTGGAGGGTAGCCTACAATGAGCAGTTCTTC. Translation: CATSRPPWRVAYNEQFF.

The V call is TRBV18, the J call TRBJ2-2; D might be TRBD1 (5 bases). V was clipped by 1 base and J by 0 bases, with 9 bases between them. This CDR3 has 16 amino acids. Per germline, CDR1 KGHSH and CDR2 LQKENI. CDR3 bases: TGTGCCAGCTCACCACGAAGGACAACGAACACCGGGGAGCTGTTTTTT. Amino acids: CASSPRRTTNTGELFF.

This chain connects TRBV10-3 to TRBJ1-5; TRBD1 might be the D (5 bases). V lost 3 bases to trimming and J lost 5 bases, with 5 bases between them. This CDR3 region has 12 residues. Per the germline V gene, CDR1 is ENHRY and CDR2 is SYGVKD. For the CDR3, the DNA is TGTGCCATCAGTGAAGGGGATCAGCCCCAGCATTTT. Its protein is CAISEGDQPQHF.

The chain carries TRBV2 and TRBJ2-1; the D is unclear. Trimming pared 6 bases from V and 0 bases from J, leaving 12 bases between. Germline V CDR1 and CDR2: SNHLY, FYNNEI. This CDR3 comprises 15 residues. The CDR3, as DNA: TGTGCCAGCAGGGTAGGCCCTATCTCCTACAATGAGCAGTTCTTC. This encodes CASRVGPISYNEQFF.

In this sample, this clone turned up a few times. The J gene is TRBJ1-5, the V gene TRBV7-9; no clear D. CDR3 length: 16 amino acids. Deletions cut 4 bases from V and 5 bases from J, with 18 bases between. Germline CDR1 reads SEHNR; CDR2 reads FQNEAQ (reference sequence). This CDR3 reads CASSSEGGKFDQPQHF. The CDR3 nucleotides are TGTGCCAGCAGCTCGGAGGGCGGAAAGTTCGATCAGCCCCAGCATTTT.

V and J are TRBV11-3 and TRBJ2-2; D gene ambiguous. With 3 bases removed from V and 3 bases from J, the gap between germline ends came to 2 bases. The CDR3 runs 12 residues. Germline lookup yields CDR1 SGHNT and CDR2 YENEEA. The CDR3 spells CASSLYTGELFF. CDR3 sequence (DNA): TGTGCCAGCAGCTTGTACACCGGGGAGCTGTTTTTT.

The J gene is TRBJ2-3, the V gene TRBV19, with 9 nucleotides matching TRBD1. This CDR3 is 15 amino acids long. Germline V gene sequence: CDR1 LNHDA, CDR2 SQIVND (reference sequence). V was pared by 7 bases and J by 3 bases, with 8 bases of the junction left unmatched. The CDR3, as DNA: TGTGCCAGTAAAATACAGGGGGCCGGAACAGATACGCAGTATTTT. Amino acid sequence: CASKIQGAGTDTQYF.

The rearrangement joins TRBV7-9 to TRBJ2-7, with TRBD1 as a possible D gene (6 bases). The V gene lost 5 bases and the J gene lost 0 bases, with 11 bases spanning the gap. The CDR3 is 14 residues long. CDR1 and CDR2 from the germline V gene are SEHNR and FQNEAQ (reference sequence). The CDR3: CASSRRTDSYEQYF. CDR3 in DNA: TGTGCCAGCAGCCGCCGGACAGACTCCTACGAGCAGTACTTC.

This chain connects TRBV5-1 to TRBJ2-2, with 8 positions matching TRBD1. The CDR3 is made up of 17 amino acids. With V trimmed by 4 bases and J by 2 bases, 10 bases remained unmatched. Per germline, CDR1 SGHRS and CDR2 YFSETQ. The CDR3 DNA reads as TGCGCCAGCAGCCCGCACCGGACAGGGAGAAACACCGGGGAGCTGTTTTTT. Encoded protein: CASSPHRTGRNTGELFF.

In this sample, this clone turned up once. The V and J genes are TRBV25-1 and TRBJ2-3; no clear D. V gave up 8 bases and J gave up 4 bases, with 25 bases separating them. Germline assignment: CDR1 MGHDK and CDR2 SYGVNS. The CDR3 totals 17 residues. CDR3 bases: TGTGCCAGCCCTACCCCATTTCCTAGTATTCCCCCAGATACGCAGTATTTT. Its protein is CASPTPFPSIPPDTQYF.

The chain joins TRBV7-2 to TRBJ1-4; the match to TRBD1 covers 8 bases. V trimming: 5 bases; J trimming: 0 bases; junction bases outside the gene matches: 5. The CDR3 has 16 residues. Germline CDR1 is SGHTA and CDR2 is FQGNSA. The CDR3 loop is CASSRPTGATNEKLFF. In nucleotides, the CDR3 is TGTGCCAGCAGCCGACCGACAGGGGCAACTAATGAAAAACTGTTTTTT.

This clone was detected only once. The V call is TRBV5-8, the J call TRBJ1-3; tentative D call: TRBD1 (5 bases). Germline V gene data show CDR1 as SGHTS and CDR2 as YDEGEE. This CDR3 is 14 amino acids long. Deletions cut 4 bases from V and 4 bases from J, with 12 bases between. CDR3 region: CASSPWGGGNTIYF. The CDR3 region has the DNA TGTGCCAGCAGCCCATGGGGCGGAGGAAACACCATATATTTT.

This chain joins TRBV19 and TRBJ2-5; TRBD2 might be the D (6 bases). The V gene lost 6 bases and the J gene lost 1 base, with 18 bases spanning the gap. The CDR3 covers 16 residues. Germline CDR1 LNHDA, CDR2 SQIVND (reference sequence). CDR3 loop: CASSRLSRGGQETQYF. CDR3 bases: TGTGCCAGTAGCCGCCTTTCGCGGGGCGGCCAAGAGACCCAGTACTTC.

Only one count was recorded for this clone. V gene TRBV7-6 combines with J gene TRBJ2-5; 8 bases are shared with TRBD1. The trim removed 4 bases at V and 4 bases at J, leaving 5 bases unmatched. The CDR3 runs 14 residues. CDR1 is SGHVS and CDR2 is FNYEAQ in the germline V gene. In nucleotides, the CDR3 is TGTGCCAGCAGCTCGGGACAGGCGATAGAGACCCAGTACTTC. Residues: CASSSGQAIETQYF.

The gene calls are TRBV7-2 and TRBJ2-7, with D tentatively TRBD1 or TRBD2 (5 bases each). Germline CDR1 reads SGHTA; CDR2 reads FQGNSA. Trimming shortened V by 2 bases and J by 2 bases, and 13 bases separated the two germline ends. The CDR3 runs to 15 residues. The DNA for the CDR3 is TGTGCCAGCAGCTTATGGGGCAGGGAGACCTACGAGCAGTACTTC. Residues: CASSLWGRETYEQYF. The entire variable domain, with the rest obtained from reference TRBV7-2 and TRBJ2-7, is as follows: GAGVSQSPSNKVTEKGKDVELRCDPISGHTALYWYRQSLGQGLEFLIYFQGNSAPDKSGLPSDRFSAERTGGSVSTLTIQRTQQEDSAVYLCASSLWGRETYEQYFGPGTRLTVT.